This T cell receptor (beta chain) was recorded in a study of cytomegalovirus exposure and HLA in healthy donors. Whole-study results and caveats: In vitro data verified three CMV-associated chains as specific for CMV antigens.

The PCR had 60 Vbeta and 13 Jbeta primers. Method: immunoSEQ multiplex PCR; TCRdb's copy keeps in-frame clones and lacks some. Counted here are roughly 100,000 clones, approximately 70% occurring once; the ten biggest clones make up approximately 3.9%. A note on this clone: Its antigen is not identified.

Sample: PBMCs. The receptor's source is a man younger than 40 in good health and CMV-seropositive.

The CDR3 bases are TGTGCCAGCACGCCGGCGGGGGGCCTCCGGAATGAGCAGTTCTTC. Translating gives CASTPAGGLRNEQFF. The chain is built from TRBV6-5 and TRBJ2-1, with 8 positions matching TRBD2. The CDR3 spans 15 residues. Germline values: CDR1 MNHEY, CDR2 SVGAGI. Trimming at V came to 7 bases and at J to 7 bases, leaving 12 bases not matched to a gene.